This passage covers 23 T cell receptor beta chains from one sample sequenced in a study of blood T cell repertoires in COVID-19. Only in-frame clones appear in the TCRdb table, and some are missing; sequencing was by immunoSEQ multiplex PCR. Among 210,000 or so clones listed, roughly 80% were seen once. Sequenced material: peripheral blood. The receptors shown here come from an elderly woman with COVID-19, enrolled during active disease.

About this clone itself: One end of the junction varies from germline; a read error may be responsible. The chain combines TRBV7-9 with TRBJ1-1; the match to TRBD1 covers 9 bases. CDR3 length: 14 amino acids. Germline V gene sequence: CDR1 SEHNR, CDR2 FQNEAQ (reference sequence). The CDR3 is CASSLGQGNPEAFF. In nucleotides, the CDR3 is TGTGCCAGCAGCCTTGGACAGGGGAACCCTGAAGCTTTCTTT.

CDR3 DNA: TGCAGCGTCGCACAGGGGTACCTCTCTGGAAACACCATATATTTT. Residues: CSVAQGYLSGNTIYF. The chain has TRBV29-1 and TRBJ1-3; 7 nucleotides agree with TRBD1. This CDR3 is built from 15 residues. After removal of 6 bases from V and 0 bases from J, the junction contained 8 bases not matched to a gene. Germline CDR1 SQVTM, CDR2 ANQGSEA. Supplemented by reference TRBV29-1 and TRBJ1-3, the full variable domain reads SAVISQKPSRDICQRGTSLTIQCQVDSQVTMMFWYRQQPGQSLTLIATANQGSEATYESGFVIDKFPISRPNLTFSTLTVSNMSPEDSSIYLCSVAQGYLSGNTIYFGEGSWLTVV.

V and J are TRBV6-5 and TRBJ2-1, with 11 bases fitting TRBD2. The CDR3 is 14 amino acids. The junction had 5 bases not matched to a gene; V was cut back by 10 bases and J by 3 bases. Germline V lookup: CDR1 MNHEY, CDR2 SVGAGI. CDR3 sequence: CAIVAGGGYNEQFF. The CDR3 coding sequence is TGTGCCATCGTAGCGGGAGGGGGCTACAATGAGCAGTTCTTC.

This clone occurred many times. This chain links TRBV7-3 with TRBJ2-1; D might be TRBD2 (6 bases). V dropped 2 bases and J dropped 9 bases, with 11 bases sitting between them. Per the germline V gene, CDR1 is SGHTA and CDR2 is FQGTGA. The CDR3 is made up of 13 amino acids. DNA of the CDR3: TGTGCCAGCAGCTTAGTAGTTAGCGGTGAGCAGTTCTTC. Its translation: CASSLVVSGEQFF. Full variable domain (missing parts from reference TRBV7-3 and TRBJ2-1): GAGVSQTPSNKVTEKGKYVELRCDPISGHTALYWYRQSLGQGPEFLIYFQGTGAADDSGLPNDRFFAVRPEGSVSTLKIQRTERGDSAVYLCASSLVVSGEQFFGPGTRLTVL.

A note on this clone: At one boundary the junction diverges from the germline segment, which might be a read error. V gene TRBV18 combines with J gene TRBJ1-4; possibly TRBD1 for D (6 bases). CDR1 KGHSH and CDR2 LQKENI come from the germline V gene. The CDR3 has 15 residues. The CDR3 coding sequence is TGTGCCAGCTCCCCCAGACAGGCAACTAATGAAAAACTGCTTTTT. This codes for CASSPRQATNEKLLF.

The V call is TRBV24-1, the J call TRBJ1-2, with D perhaps matching TRBD1 (5 bases). CDR1 and CDR2 (germline): KGHDR, SFDVKD. Trimming cost V 5 bases and J 7 bases, with 7 bases left between them. The length of the CDR3 is 11 residues. The CDR3 is CATSGGVGYTF. The CDR3 coding sequence is TGTGCCACCAGTGGGGGGGTTGGCTACACCTTC.

J is TRBJ2-2 and V is TRBV16; no reliable D call. The CDR3 length is 15 residues. V lost 1 base to trimming and J lost 5 bases, with 11 bases between them. Germline V gives CDR1 KGHSY, CDR2 FQNENV. The CDR3, as DNA: TGTGCCAGCAGCCAATGGGCCATTGGGACCGGGGAGCTGTTTTTT. It yields the protein CASSQWAIGTGELFF.

This clone was observed a single time. V usage is TRBV7-8 and J usage is TRBJ2-7; TRBD2 matches 11 bases. Germline CDR1 is SGHVS and CDR2 is FQNEAQ. V shed 0 bases and J 0 bases; nucleotides not matched to a gene: 1. The CDR3 totals 16 residues. CDR3 nucleotide sequence: TGTGCCAGCAGCTTAGCACTAGCGGGAGTCTCCTACGAGCAGTACTTC. Its protein product is CASSLALAGVSYEQYF.

The rearrangement links TRBV3-1 (or the pseudogene TRBV3-2) to TRBJ2-3, with 11 bases lining up with TRBD2. Germline loops: CDR1 LGHDT, CDR2 YNNKEL (reference sequence). This CDR3 region has 14 residues. Trimming took 3 bases from V and 6 from J; bases not matched to a gene: 2. For the CDR3, the DNA is TGTGCCAGCAGCCATAGCGGGGGGGCGGATACGCAGTATTTT. Protein product: CASSHSGGADTQYF.

This clone was observed a single time. This rearrangement joins TRBV5-1 to TRBJ2-7; 12 bases match TRBD2. The CDR3 runs 16 residues. Looked up from germline, CDR1 is SGHRS and CDR2 is YFSETQ. J lost 0 bases, V lost 4 bases, and 5 bases had no gene match. The CDR3 here is CASSPGTSGFSYEQYF. CDR3 in DNA: TGCGCCAGCAGCCCCGGGACTAGCGGGTTCTCCTACGAGCAGTACTTC.

The V gene is TRBV6-2 or TRBV6-3, the J gene TRBJ2-7; tentatively, D is TRBD1 (5 bases). The CDR3 sequence is 13 residues long. The germline gives CDR1 MNHEY, CDR2 SVGEGT. Deletions cut 0 bases from V and 7 bases from J, with 10 bases between. CDR3: CASSYSTGQEQYF. As DNA, the CDR3 is TGTGCCAGCAGTTACTCGACCGGACAAGAGCAGTACTTC.

This clone was detected once. This chain uses TRBV2 with TRBJ1-5; D is perhaps TRBD1 (6 bases). Deletions cut 7 bases from V and 4 bases from J, with 11 bases between. Germline V CDR1 and CDR2: SNHLY, FYNNEI. CDR3 length: 13 residues. The CDR3 sequence is CASTGDPNQPQHF. The CDR3 DNA reads as TGTGCCAGCACAGGGGACCCGAATCAGCCCCAGCATTTT.

This clone was detected once. V is TRBV7-3 and J is TRBJ2-1; D might be TRBD1 (7 bases). With 7 bases removed from V and 12 bases from J, the gap between germline ends came to 22 bases. The CDR3 length is 14 residues. Germline V gene data show CDR1 as SGHTA and CDR2 as FQGTGA. CDR3 sequence: CASNSGGGSVGQFF. CDR3 sequence (DNA): TGTGCCAGCAACTCAGGGGGAGGATCGGTGGGGCAGTTCTTC.

DNA of the CDR3: TGTGCCAGCAGCTACAGGGAACCGGGCGGCTACACCTTC. Its translation is CASSYREPGGYTF. The chain is built from TRBV7-9 and TRBJ1-2, with D tentatively TRBD1 (6 bases). Trimming took off 4 bases at V and 8 bases at J, with 14 bases between the two ends. There are 13 residues in the CDR3. Looked up from germline, CDR1 is SEHNR and CDR2 is FQNEAQ (reference sequence).

This clone was observed a few times. The J gene is TRBJ2-2, the V gene TRBV5-1; TRBD2 matches 8 bases. The length of the CDR3 is 16 residues. The germline CDR1 and CDR2 sequences are SGHRS and YFSETQ. V was clipped by 2 bases and J by 3 bases; unmatched bases: 6. The CDR3 sequence is CASSFIAGGDTGELFF. For the CDR3, the DNA is TGCGCCAGCAGCTTCATCGCCGGGGGGGACACCGGGGAGCTGTTTTTT. Full variable domain (missing parts from reference TRBV5-1 and TRBJ2-2): KAGVTQTPRYLIKTRGQQVTLSCSPISGHRSVSWYQQTPGQGLQFLFEYFSETQRNKGNFPGRFSGRQFSNSRSEMNVSTLELGDSALYLCASSFIAGGDTGELFFGEGSRLTVL.

This chain connects TRBV28 to TRBJ1-5; 7 bases line up with TRBD1. Germline CDR1 reads MDHEN; CDR2 reads SYDVKM. J was trimmed by 3 bases and V by 8 bases; bases with no gene match: 10. The CDR3 totals 15 residues. CDR3 loop: CASRTEQGNNQPQHF. DNA for the CDR3: TGTGCCAGCCGAACCGAACAGGGGAACAATCAGCCCCAGCATTTT.

The gene calls are TRBV12-3 or TRBV12-4 and TRBJ2-3; tentatively, D is TRBD2 (6 bases). The CDR3 totals 11 residues. V was clipped by 2 bases and J by 11 bases, with 8 bases between them. CDR3 protein: CASSLRREQYF. The CDR3, as DNA: TGTGCCAGCAGTTTAAGGAGGGAGCAGTATTTT.

The chain employs TRBV7-8 and TRBJ1-1, with a weak D call TRBD1 (6 bases). Germline CDR1 and CDR2: SGHVS and FQNEAQ. The germline V and J ends were trimmed by 1 base and 4 bases, with 13 bases remaining between them. The CDR3 runs to 15 residues. The CDR3 DNA reads TGTGCCAGCAGCTTAGGCGGGGGGCGAGGCACTGAAGCTTTCTTT. It encodes CASSLGGGRGTEAFF.

The chain carries TRBV3-1 (or the pseudogene TRBV3-2) and TRBJ1-1; D ambiguous. Trimming cost V 3 bases and J 8 bases, with 7 bases left between them. The CDR3 totals 11 residues. CDR1 LGHDT and CDR2 YNNKEL come from the germline V gene (reference sequence). The CDR3 sequence is CASSHAGEAFF. CDR3 nucleotide sequence: TGTGCCAGCAGCCATGCGGGGGAAGCTTTCTTT.

The chain joins TRBV2 to TRBJ1-5; D gene uncertain. V shed 6 bases and J shed 0 bases, with 12 bases lying between them. The CDR3 is 15 amino acids. Germline CDR1 reads SNHLY; CDR2 reads FYNNEI. This CDR3 reads CASRPSSYSNQPQHF. The CDR3 DNA reads as TGTGCCAGCAGGCCTAGCAGCTATAGCAATCAGCCCCAGCATTTT.

The rearrangement links TRBV4-1 to TRBJ2-3; no clear D. V lost 4 bases and J 2 bases, leaving 10 bases between the germline ends. CDR1 and CDR2 from the germline V gene are MGHRA and YSYEKL. CDR3 length: 14 amino acids. CDR3 amino acids: CASSPDTHTDTQYF. The CDR3 nucleotides read TGCGCCAGCAGCCCCGACACCCACACAGATACGCAGTATTTT.

The rearrangement uses TRBV7-9 and TRBJ2-5, with a weak D call TRBD2 (6 bases). V was trimmed by 5 bases and J by 3 bases, leaving 13 bases between them. CDR3 length: 14 amino acids. Germline CDR1 reads SEHNR; CDR2 reads FQNEAQ (reference sequence). CDR3 amino acids: CASSLTREEETQYF. The CDR3 bases are TGTGCCAGCAGCCTAACTAGGGAGGAAGAGACCCAGTACTTC.

The chain carries TRBV6-6 and TRBJ1-1; TRBD1 matches at 10 bases. CDR3 size: 15 residues. Germline CDR1 and CDR2: MNHNY and SVGAGI (reference sequence). V shed 4 bases and J 10 bases; nucleotides not matched to a gene: 12. The CDR3 DNA reads TGTGCCAGCAGTTCTAGATTCGGGACAGGGGAGGTAGCTTTCTTT. Its translation: CASSSRFGTGEVAFF.